The 21 T cell receptor beta chains below come from one sample, sequenced in a study of control samples from healthy donors and cancer patients. Data came from immunoSEQ multiplex PCR; TCRdb stores just in-frame clones and leaves some out. The table lists roughly 400,000 clones, 80% to 95% of them singletons, with roughly 6.4% in the top ten. The sample comprised PBMCs. These receptor sequences come from a man aged 35 to 55 with head and neck cancer.

This chain connects TRBV3-1 (or the pseudogene TRBV3-2) to TRBJ1-2; unclear D gene. Per the germline V gene, CDR1 is LGHDT and CDR2 is YNNKEL (reference sequence). The CDR3 spans 13 residues. The V gene lost 4 bases and the J gene lost 3 bases, with 9 bases spanning the gap. The CDR3 sequence is CASSRWTDYGYTF. Written as DNA, the CDR3 is TGTGCCAGCAGCCGCTGGACGGACTATGGCTACACCTTC.

This chain links TRBV4-2 with TRBJ2-3, with TRBD2 matching 9 bases. The CDR3 contains 16 residues. Trimming at V came to 4 bases and at J to 0 bases, leaving 5 bases not matched to a gene. CDR1 and CDR2 (germline): LGHNA, YNFKEQ. Written as DNA, the CDR3 is TGTGCCAGCAGCCCCATAGCGGGGGAGAGCACAGATACGCAGTATTTT. This codes for CASSPIAGESTDTQYF.

This chain connects TRBV24-1 to TRBJ2-3, with 12 bases that match TRBD1. V was pared by 4 bases and J by 5 bases, with 9 bases of the junction left unmatched. The CDR3 loop spans 17 amino acids. Germline V gives CDR1 KGHDR, CDR2 SFDVKD. The DNA for the CDR3 is TGTGCCACCAGTGAGCCGGGGGGACAGGGGGCGGTAGATACGCAGTATTTT. Translating gives CATSEPGGQGAVDTQYF.

This clone has only a few counts. The chain employs TRBV11-2 and TRBJ2-7; D may match TRBD1 or TRBD2 (5 bases each). Germline V lookup: CDR1 SGHAT, CDR2 FQNNGV. The CDR3 sequence is 16 residues long. V was trimmed by 4 bases and J by 2 bases, leaving 18 bases between them. CDR3 loop: CASSWAGASSTYEQYF. The CDR3 DNA is TGTGCCAGCAGCTGGGCCGGGGCGAGTTCGACCTACGAGCAGTACTTC.

V and J are TRBV28 and TRBJ2-2, with 10 bases that match TRBD2. The CDR3 totals 16 residues. Germline V gene lookup returns CDR1 MDHEN and CDR2 SYDVKM. Trimming removed 2 bases from V and 5 bases from J; junction bases left unmatched: 5. CDR3 sequence: CASSLPAGGPTGELFF. CDR3 DNA sequence: TGTGCCAGCAGTTTACCAGCGGGGGGGCCTACCGGGGAGCTGTTTTTT.

The chain is built from TRBV18 and TRBJ2-7; D is undetermined. V lost 4 bases and J 7 bases, leaving 14 bases between the germline ends. Germline V gene lookup returns CDR1 KGHSH and CDR2 LQKENI. CDR3 size: 13 residues. CDR3 amino acids: CASSRASLEEQYF. As DNA, the CDR3 is TGTGCCAGCTCACGGGCCTCATTGGAGGAGCAGTACTTC.

The chain is built from TRBV28 and TRBJ2-2; tentative D call: TRBD1 (6 bases). V lost 5 bases and J lost 6, with 16 bases in between. The CDR3 is 15 amino acids. The germline CDR1 and CDR2 sequences are MDHEN and SYDVKM. The DNA for the CDR3 is TGTGCCAGCAGTCTTTATCCCACAGGGCCCGGGGAGCTGTTTTTT. As protein: CASSLYPTGPGELFF.

The CDR3 sequence: CASTTGGVSNEKLFF. For the CDR3, the DNA is TGTGCCAGCACCACAGGGGGAGTTTCTAATGAAAAACTGTTTTTT. This chain joins TRBV6-5 and TRBJ1-4; 8 bases agree with TRBD1. The CDR3 loop spans 15 amino acids. V was pared by 7 bases and J by 3 bases, with 7 bases of the junction left unmatched. Germline CDR1 reads MNHEY; CDR2 reads SVGAGI.

This rearrangement joins TRBV12-3 or TRBV12-4 to TRBJ1-1; TRBD1 aligns across 7 bases. The V and J ends lost 3 bases and 4 bases, in that order; junction bases with no gene match: 2. The CDR3 is 13 residues long. The CDR3 coding sequence is TGTGCCAGCAGTTTGGGGGACAGCACTGAAGCTTTCTTT. As protein: CASSLGDSTEAFF.

The chain recombines TRBV5-1 with TRBJ2-1, with unresolved D. Germline values: CDR1 SGHRS, CDR2 YFSETQ. V shed 7 bases and J shed 9 bases, with 11 bases lying between them. The CDR3 is made up of 11 amino acids. The CDR3 protein is CASSIHGEQFF. CDR3 bases: TGCGCCAGCTCCATCCACGGTGAGCAGTTCTTC.

This rearrangement joins TRBV24-1 to TRBJ2-2; D tentatively fits TRBD1 or TRBD2 (5 bases each). The length of the CDR3 is 16 residues. Looked up from germline, CDR1 is KGHDR and CDR2 is SFDVKD. Trimming left V 3 bases short and J 4 bases short, with 14 bases between. The CDR3 sequence: CATSDPRDPGTGELFF. The CDR3 region has the DNA TGTGCCACCAGTGATCCAAGGGACCCGGGCACCGGGGAGCTGTTTTTT.

The rearrangement joins TRBV18 to TRBJ1-1; a weak D match, TRBD1 (5 bases). The length of the CDR3 is 14 residues. Germline loops: CDR1 KGHSH, CDR2 LQKENI. V shed 2 bases and J shed 3 bases, with 10 bases lying between them. The CDR3: CASSPNGRDTEAFF. DNA for the CDR3: TGTGCCAGCTCACCAAATGGCAGGGACACTGAAGCTTTCTTT.

The sample holds a few counts of this clone. The rearrangement uses TRBV7-3 and TRBJ2-1, with D perhaps TRBD1 or TRBD2 (5 bases each). The CDR3 is 14 amino acids. Trimming stripped 6 bases from V and 9 bases from J, with 18 bases between. In germline, CDR1 is SGHTA, CDR2 FQGTGA. The CDR3 is CASSSARDGTEQFF. Written as DNA, the CDR3 is TGTGCCAGCAGTTCGGCTAGGGACGGCACTGAGCAGTTCTTC.

V gene TRBV19 combines with J gene TRBJ1-6, with 9 nucleotides matching TRBD1. This CDR3 is 15 amino acids long. CDR1 LNHDA and CDR2 SQIVND come from the germline V gene (reference sequence). J gave up 7 bases and V 3 bases, and 4 bases lay outside the gene matches. CDR3 DNA sequence: TGTGCCAGTAGTATCTTCGACAGGGGGAATTCACCCCTCCACTTT. It codes for CASSIFDRGNSPLHF.

V usage is TRBV12-3 or TRBV12-4 and J usage is TRBJ1-5, with TRBD1 as a possible D gene (5 bases). Between the trimmed V and J ends, which lost 5 bases and 5 bases, there was a span of 7 bases. CDR3 length: 12 residues. The CDR3 coding sequence is TGTGCCAGCAGTCGGGACCATCAGCCCCAGCATTTT. It is translated as CASSRDHQPQHF.

The V and J genes are TRBV7-2 and TRBJ1-1; 9 positions agree with TRBD1. The length of the CDR3 is 15 residues. V trimming: 5 bases; J trimming: 2 bases; junction bases outside the gene matches: 6. Germline CDR1 SGHTA, CDR2 FQGNSA. In nucleotides, the CDR3 is TGTGCCAGCAGCGGGCCGGGACAGGGAAACACTGAAGCTTTCTTT. Protein sequence: CASSGPGQGNTEAFF.

The V and J genes are TRBV14 and TRBJ2-7; no clear D. V shed 1 base and J shed 4 bases, with 14 bases lying between them. The CDR3 has 15 amino acids. CDR1 is SGHDN, CDR2 FVKESK, per germline. The CDR3 sequence is CASSQVDHRIYEQYF. Here the CDR3 DNA reads TGTGCCAGCAGCCAAGTCGATCACAGAATATACGAGCAGTACTTC.

The V gene is TRBV11-3, the J gene TRBJ1-4; a possible D gene is TRBD1 (6 bases). The CDR3 is made up of 13 amino acids. Trimming cost V 11 bases and J 4 bases, with 14 bases left between them. CDR1 and CDR2 from the germline V gene are SGHNT and YENEEA. CDR3 bases: TGTGCCCCCATTAGGGGGGGTAATGAAAAACTGTTTTTT. Protein sequence: CAPIRGGNEKLFF.

The count of this clone is one. The genes are TRBV7-8 and TRBJ2-7, with D possibly matching TRBD1 (6 bases). This CDR3 region has 16 residues. V was clipped by 5 bases and J by 0 bases, with 17 bases between them. From germline, CDR1 is SGHVS and CDR2 FQNEAQ. The CDR3 here is CASSTLQGLSSYEQYF. In DNA form, the CDR3 reads TGTGCCAGCAGCACCCTACAGGGTCTAAGCTCCTACGAGCAGTACTTC.

The chain combines TRBV11-2 with TRBJ2-3; 11 bases fit TRBD2. Germline CDR1 reads SGHAT; CDR2 reads FQNNGV. The CDR3 runs 16 residues. V lost 3 bases and J lost 5; bases outside the gene matches: 7. The CDR3 region has the DNA TGTGCCAGCAGCTTTAATAGCGGGGGGGCCGGAGATACGCAGTATTTT. Protein: CASSFNSGGAGDTQYF.

The rearrangement uses TRBV10-1 and TRBJ2-7; the D gene is possibly TRBD1 (5 bases). The CDR3 consists of 14 residues. V lost 3 bases, J lost 1 base, and 10 bases lay in between. Looked up from germline, CDR1 is WNHNN and CDR2 is SYGVQD (reference sequence). The CDR3 DNA follows: TGCGCCAGCAGTGACGGACAAGGGTCCTACGAGCAGTACTTC. This gives the protein CASSDGQGSYEQYF.